The clone carrying this TCR beta chain was recorded many times. What it binds is unknown. Germline CDR1 and CDR2: SGHAT and FQDESV (reference sequence). CDR3 length: 14 residues. V dropped 6 bases and J dropped 6 bases, with 18 bases sitting between them. TCR beta CDR3 regions were amplified from RNA transcripts. Second-round multiplex PCR came after first-round RT-PCR with HTBI primers. TCRdb independently ran MiXCR on the multiplex PCR reads; one entry per CDR3 protein. The data show some 520,000 distinct CDR3 sequences, 13% to 15% seen once. This record belongs to a study of Graves' ophthalmopathy and Graves' hyperthyroidism. Researchers turned away patients with other autoimmune diseases, uncontrolled infections, pregnancy or lactation. Clinical symptoms, serum thyroxine, TRAb, thyroid ultrasound and orbital computed tomography determined diagnosis. The authors used Ficoll-Paque density gradient centrifugation to separate PBMCs. The input was about 10 ml of fresh peripheral blood.

Study-level results: Most thyroid clonotypes with frequency above 0.001 were detected in blood too.

The sample taken for sequencing was blood. This receptor was obtained from a woman in her 30s with Graves' ophthalmopathy. The V gene is TRBV11-1, the J gene TRBJ2-7; possibly TRBD1 for D (6 bases). The CDR3 region is CASSPPGTLSEQYF. CDR3 DNA sequence: TGTGCCAGCAGTCCTCCCGGGACACTTTCCGAGCAGTACTTC.